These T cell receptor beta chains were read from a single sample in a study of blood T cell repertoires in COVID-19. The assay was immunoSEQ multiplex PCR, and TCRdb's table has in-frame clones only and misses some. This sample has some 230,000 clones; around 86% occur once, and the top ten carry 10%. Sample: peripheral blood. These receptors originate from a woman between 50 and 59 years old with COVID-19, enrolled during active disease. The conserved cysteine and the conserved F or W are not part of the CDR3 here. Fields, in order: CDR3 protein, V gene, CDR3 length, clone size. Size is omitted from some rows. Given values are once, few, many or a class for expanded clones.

cdr3_aa: ASRQGWDGELF
v_call: TRBV19
cdr3_length: 11
clone_size: .

cdr3_aa: ASSVGTLYGYT
v_call: TRBV10-1
cdr3_length: 11
clone_size: .

cdr3_aa: ASSLLQGGGTQY
v_call: TRBV3-1/TRBV3-2
cdr3_length: 12
clone_size: few

cdr3_aa: ASSPGQTGANVLT
v_call: TRBV18
cdr3_length: 13
clone_size: .

cdr3_aa: ASSSLQDSPLH
v_call: TRBV12-3/TRBV12-4
cdr3_length: 11
clone_size: .

cdr3_aa: ASSLSPGSIHLEIAKNIQY
v_call: TRBV28
cdr3_length: 19
clone_size: .

cdr3_aa: ASSSLDRGLSGANVLT
v_call: TRBV6-2/TRBV6-3
cdr3_length: 16
clone_size: .

cdr3_aa: ASSPNPGSRNTIY
v_call: TRBV18
cdr3_length: 13
clone_size: .

cdr3_aa: ASSDRGNYEQY
v_call: TRBV2
cdr3_length: 11
clone_size: once

cdr3_aa: ASSQDTTGVTQY
v_call: TRBV4-1
cdr3_length: 12
clone_size: .

cdr3_aa: ASSLGLNQPQH
v_call: TRBV4-1
cdr3_length: 11
clone_size: .

cdr3_aa: ASSLYRLGGEAF
v_call: TRBV7-8
cdr3_length: 12
clone_size: .

cdr3_aa: ASSERQGANSPLH
v_call: TRBV2
cdr3_length: 13
clone_size: few

cdr3_aa: ASSRLATYNEQF
v_call: TRBV6-6
cdr3_length: 12
clone_size: .

cdr3_aa: ASRPSGGVYNEQF
v_call: TRBV4-1
cdr3_length: 13
clone_size: .

cdr3_aa: ASSVDSIQGELF
v_call: TRBV2
cdr3_length: 12
clone_size: .

cdr3_aa: ASSPGRVEYGYT
v_call: TRBV18
cdr3_length: 12
clone_size: .

cdr3_aa: ASSPPTGANYGYT
v_call: TRBV9
cdr3_length: 13
clone_size: .

cdr3_aa: ASSEVGGNYGYT
v_call: TRBV2
cdr3_length: 12
clone_size: .

cdr3_aa: ASSLGTDSGANVLT
v_call: TRBV5-6
cdr3_length: 14
clone_size: once

cdr3_aa: ASSVTTGNSGNTIY
v_call: TRBV6-1
cdr3_length: 14
clone_size: few

cdr3_aa: ASSFIVQAHT
v_call: TRBV12-3/TRBV12-4
cdr3_length: 10
clone_size: .

cdr3_aa: ASRPGQDTYEQY
v_call: TRBV6-6
cdr3_length: 12
clone_size: .

cdr3_aa: ASGLVQRTPIYSNQPQH
v_call: TRBV12-5
cdr3_length: 17
clone_size: .

cdr3_aa: ASMVRDYAEAF
v_call: TRBV19
cdr3_length: 11
clone_size: .

cdr3_aa: ASSLGLAGEIQETQY
v_call: TRBV11-2
cdr3_length: 15
clone_size: .

cdr3_aa: ASSPQGGTRGRYGYT
v_call: TRBV18
cdr3_length: 15
clone_size: .

cdr3_aa: ASSLEGQGIDEQY
v_call: TRBV4-1
cdr3_length: 13
clone_size: .

cdr3_aa: ASSYFDGYNEQF
v_call: TRBV6-5
cdr3_length: 12
clone_size: .

cdr3_aa: ASSLVGGNQPQH
v_call: TRBV5-1
cdr3_length: 12
clone_size: .

cdr3_aa: ASIGGDNSPLH
v_call: TRBV19
cdr3_length: 11
clone_size: .

cdr3_aa: AISSHLGSGGRDTQY
v_call: TRBV10-3
cdr3_length: 15
clone_size: .

cdr3_aa: ASSFLQVYEQY
v_call: TRBV11-3
cdr3_length: 11
clone_size: .

cdr3_aa: ASSLSAGGPTDTQY
v_call: TRBV5-8
cdr3_length: 14
clone_size: .

cdr3_aa: ASSLSGVWSSYNSPLH
v_call: TRBV27
cdr3_length: 16
clone_size: once

cdr3_aa: ASSSPHEGEETQY
v_call: TRBV5-6
cdr3_length: 13
clone_size: .

cdr3_aa: ASSPRGGASVQY
v_call: TRBV11-3
cdr3_length: 12
clone_size: .

cdr3_aa: ASGQGARGQPQH
v_call: TRBV12-5
cdr3_length: 12
clone_size: .

cdr3_aa: ASWTSGGETDTQY
v_call: TRBV2
cdr3_length: 13
clone_size: few

cdr3_aa: ASSIQETGMAIQY
v_call: TRBV19
cdr3_length: 13
clone_size: .

cdr3_aa: ASSQDRGNPEAF
v_call: TRBV4-3
cdr3_length: 12
clone_size: .

cdr3_aa: ASSARTSGAYEQY
v_call: TRBV9
cdr3_length: 13
clone_size: .

cdr3_aa: ASSLSRGLAGNEQF
v_call: TRBV7-3
cdr3_length: 14
clone_size: .

cdr3_aa: ASSIGRASYNEQF
v_call: TRBV6-6
cdr3_length: 13
clone_size: .

cdr3_aa: ASAGLARDTQY
v_call: TRBV2
cdr3_length: 11
clone_size: .

cdr3_aa: SVEEPTGDEAF
v_call: TRBV29-1
cdr3_length: 11
clone_size: once

cdr3_aa: ASKWGLDGYT
v_call: TRBV19
cdr3_length: 10
clone_size: .

cdr3_aa: ASRGNIQGIEAF
v_call: TRBV5-1
cdr3_length: 12
clone_size: few

cdr3_aa: ASSLTGGVNTGELF
v_call: TRBV28
cdr3_length: 14
clone_size: .

cdr3_aa: ASSRDRSTDTQY
v_call: TRBV28
cdr3_length: 12
clone_size: .

cdr3_aa: ATSDPGTDTQY
v_call: TRBV24-1
cdr3_length: 11
clone_size: .

cdr3_aa: ASTPGTFGNTIY
v_call: TRBV2
cdr3_length: 12
clone_size: .

cdr3_aa: ASSPQGSRYGYT
v_call: TRBV5-1
cdr3_length: 12
clone_size: .

cdr3_aa: ASSLSAAGAGTF
v_call: TRBV27
cdr3_length: 12
clone_size: .

cdr3_aa: ASSAPRLAGEQF
v_call: TRBV9
cdr3_length: 12
clone_size: .